A single sample gave rise to the 26 T cell receptor beta chains below, sequenced in a study of control samples from healthy donors and cancer patients. TCRdb keeps only in-frame clones here, not all; method: immunoSEQ multiplex PCR. Here the sample spans more than 150,000 clones, roughly 90% being singletons. Source material: blood. These receptors came from a young woman in good health.

The rearrangement uses TRBV19 and TRBJ1-5; D might be TRBD1 (6 bases). Germline V gene sequence: CDR1 LNHDA, CDR2 SQIVND (reference sequence). V was pared by 3 bases and J by 3 bases, with 15 bases between. The CDR3 is 16 residues long. DNA of the CDR3: TGTGCCAGTAGTATCACAGGGCCTACCCTCAATCAGCCCCAGCATTTT. Protein: CASSITGPTLNQPQHF. Using reference TRBV19 and TRBJ1-5 for the parts outside the CDR3, the full variable domain is DGGITQSPKYLFRKEGQNVTLSCEQNLNHDAMYWYRQDPGQGLRLIYYSQIVNDFQKGDIAEGYSVSREKKESFPLTVTSAQKNPTAFYLCASSITGPTLNQPQHFGDGTRLSIL.

The rearrangement links TRBV21-1 to TRBJ1-1; the table names TRBD1, a call not compared with the DNA. TRBV21-1 is an annotated pseudogene. This CDR3 comprises 14 residues. In nucleotides, the CDR3 is TGTGCCAGCAGCAAAACAGGGAAGAACACTGAAGCTTTCTTT. It is translated as CASSKTGKNTEAFF.

This chain joins TRBV5-1 and TRBJ2-7; 14 nucleotides line up with TRBD2. Germline CDR1 SGHRS, CDR2 YFSETQ. This CDR3 spans 16 amino acids. Trimming removed 4 bases from V and 6 bases from J; junction bases left unmatched: 9. CDR3 sequence reads: CASSAGGLAGAGEQYF. DNA of the CDR3: TGCGCCAGCAGCGCGGGGGGACTAGCGGGAGCGGGCGAGCAGTACTTC.

This sequence joins TRBV21-1 and TRBJ1-1. TRBV21-1 is reported as a pseudogene. The CDR3 is 12 residues long. The CDR3 DNA follows: TGTGCCAGCAGACATCTTGGAATAGAAGCTTTCTTT. It translates to CASRHLGIEAFF.

The chain couples TRBV28 to TRBJ1-1; D is undetermined. This CDR3 region has 13 residues. CDR1 and CDR2 (germline): MDHEN, SYDVKM. Deletions cut 8 bases from V and 5 bases from J, with 15 bases between. For the CDR3, the DNA is TGTGCCAGCCGTATTGGAGGATGGACTGAAGCTTTCTTT. Translated: CASRIGGWTEAFF.

The chain combines TRBV23-1 with TRBJ2-5; tentatively, D is TRBD1 (5 bases). TRBV23-1 is an ORF for which the function is uncertain. With 1 base removed from V and 5 bases from J, the gap between germline ends came to 23 bases. The CDR3 extends over 18 amino acids. CDR3 amino acids: CASSQFQKGPLTGETQYF. In nucleotides, the CDR3 is TGCGCCAGCAGTCAATTTCAGAAGGGTCCCCTAACAGGCGAGACCCAGTACTTC.

This CDR3 reads CASSIGQGAWNTEAFF. The CDR3 DNA reads TGTGCCAGTAGTATCGGACAGGGGGCATGGAACACTGAAGCTTTCTTT. The chain employs TRBV19 and TRBJ1-1; 11 bases line up with TRBD1. With V trimmed by 3 bases and J by 1 base, 4 bases remained unmatched. The CDR3 totals 16 residues. The germline V gene has CDR1 LNHDA and CDR2 SQIVND (reference sequence).

The chain is built from TRBV7-9 and TRBJ2-1; D may correspond to TRBD1 or TRBD2 (5 bases each). The V gene lost 5 bases and the J gene lost 8 bases, with 22 bases spanning the gap. This CDR3 contains 16 residues. The germline V gene has CDR1 SEHNR and CDR2 FQNEAQ (reference sequence). The CDR3 DNA reads as TGTGCCAGCAGCCTGCTTGCAGGGACCAGGATGGATGAGCAGTTCTTC. Its protein is CASSLLAGTRMDEQFF.

As concerns this clone: The identical CDR3 is also encoded by other nucleotide sequences in the sample. V gene TRBV7-3 combines with J gene TRBJ2-3, with TRBD2 identical over 14 bases. Germline V gene sequence: CDR1 SGHTA, CDR2 FQGTGA. The V and J ends lost 2 bases and 4 bases, in that order; junction bases with no gene match: 5. The CDR3 loop spans 17 amino acids. The CDR3 nucleotides read TGTGCCAGCAGCTTATCCGGGACTAGCGGGAGAGCAGATACGCAGTATTTT. This gives the protein CASSLSGTSGRADTQYF.

The chain links TRBV1 to TRBJ2-7; the table's D call TRBD2 went unverified against the DNA. TRBV1 is described as a pseudogene. The CDR3 sequence is 13 residues long. The CDR3 nucleotides read TGCACCAGCAGCCGCCGGACTGCGGGCGAGCAGTACTTC. It specifies CTSSRRTAGEQYF.

The chain combines TRBV6-5 with TRBJ2-3; 8 bases line up with TRBD1. The CDR3 sequence is 15 residues long. Germline CDR1 reads MNHEY; CDR2 reads SVGAGI. J lost 4 bases, V lost 6 bases, and 9 bases had no gene match. CDR3 nucleotide sequence: TGTGCCAGCAGGGATGTAGGACAGGGATCAGATACGCAGTATTTT. Translated: CASRDVGQGSDTQYF.

This clone was seen once. The chain uses TRBV9 and TRBJ2-2; maybe TRBD1 (5 bases). CDR3 length: 14 residues. Germline V gives CDR1 SGDLS, CDR2 YYNGEE. V dropped 5 bases and J dropped 5 bases, with 13 bases sitting between them. DNA of the CDR3: TGTGCCAGCAGTGTACAGGTAGAGACCGGGGAGCTGTTTTTT. Translating gives CASSVQVETGELFF.

This chain connects TRBV2 to TRBJ1-4; 9 nucleotides agree with TRBD1. The CDR3 has 13 amino acids. Germline V CDR1 and CDR2: SNHLY, FYNNEI. J lost 10 bases, V lost 2 bases, and 2 bases had no gene match. CDR3 in DNA: TGTGCCAGCAGTGAATCGGACAGGGGAAAACTGTTTTTT. Encoded protein: CASSESDRGKLFF.

The V and J genes are TRBV19 and TRBJ1-2, with no clear D. The CDR3 is made up of 15 amino acids. From germline, CDR1 is LNHDA and CDR2 SQIVND (reference sequence). V lost 4 bases, J lost 2 bases, and 14 bases lay in between. CDR3 nucleotides: TGTGCCAGTAGTAAGGGTGCGGCCCTGAACTATGGCTACACCTTC. Residues: CASSKGAALNYGYTF.

This clone was observed once. The CDR3 DNA is TGTGCCAGCATCCGGGCCGGGAGTTACAATGAGCAGTTCTTC. Protein product: CASIRAGSYNEQFF. The rearrangement uses TRBV7-9 and TRBJ2-1; D perhaps matches TRBD2 (6 bases). Trimming stripped 7 bases from V and 4 bases from J, with 14 bases between. Per germline, CDR1 SEHNR and CDR2 FQNEAQ (reference sequence). This CDR3 contains 14 residues.

This sequence joins TRBV30 and TRBJ2-6; D uncertain. The V gene lost 3 bases and the J gene lost 0 bases, with 3 bases spanning the gap. Germline lookup yields CDR1 GTSNPN and CDR2 SVGIG (reference sequence). The CDR3 totals 13 residues. The CDR3 region has the DNA TGTGCCTGGAGCCCCTCTGGGGCCAACGTCCTGACTTTC. It encodes CAWSPSGANVLTF.

The V gene is TRBV12-3 or TRBV12-4, the J gene TRBJ2-3; D gene ambiguous. The CDR3 runs 12 residues. The V gene lost 2 bases and the J gene lost 4 bases, with 4 bases spanning the gap. The CDR3 region is CASSLSADTQYF. CDR3 nucleotides: TGTGCCAGCAGTTTATCTGCAGATACGCAGTATTTT.

V usage is TRBV5-5 and J usage is TRBJ1-5, with D hard to call. With 2 bases removed from V and 4 bases from J, the gap between germline ends came to 10 bases. The CDR3 runs to 14 residues. Germline V gene sequence: CDR1 SGHKS, CDR2 YYEKEE (reference sequence). The CDR3 DNA reads TGTGCCAGCAGCTTTGCGAGCCGGAATCAGCCCCAGCATTTT. Its protein product is CASSFASRNQPQHF. Filled out from reference TRBV5-5 and TRBJ1-5, the complete variable domain reads DAGVTQSPTHLIKTRGQQVTLRCSPISGHKSVSWYQQVLGQGPQFIFQYYEKEERGRGNFPDRFSARQFPNYSSELNVNALLLGDSALYLCASSFASRNQPQHFGDGTRLSIL.

This sequence joins TRBV6-4 and TRBJ2-6; D is unclear. Germline lookup yields CDR1 MRHNA and CDR2 SNTAGT. V lost 2 bases and J lost 0, with 8 bases in between. The CDR3 is 16 residues long. This CDR3 is CASSDGHHSGANVLTF. In DNA, the CDR3 is TGTGCCAGCAGTGACGGGCACCACTCTGGGGCCAACGTCCTGACTTTC.

The V call is TRBV7-6, the J call TRBJ1-2; 9 bases align to TRBD1. Germline V gene sequence: CDR1 SGHVS, CDR2 FNYEAQ. CDR3 length equals 15 residues. The trim removed 4 bases at V and 3 bases at J, leaving 6 bases unmatched. The CDR3 coding sequence is TGTGCCAGCAGCTCCGGGACAGGGTTGGACTATGGCTACACCTTC. It yields the protein CASSSGTGLDYGYTF.

This clone has only one observation. This chain uses TRBV19 with TRBJ1-1, with 8 bases that match TRBD1. Germline values: CDR1 LNHDA, CDR2 SQIVND (reference sequence). Trimming at V came to 9 bases and at J to 12 bases, leaving 9 bases not matched to a gene. The CDR3 is 11 amino acids. The CDR3 DNA reads as TGTGCCAGCTTCCAGGGGGCGCAAACTTTCTTT. It codes for CASFQGAQTFF.

The chain uses TRBV28 and TRBJ2-3; D is undetermined. V was cut by 8 bases and J by 1 base, with 10 bases left in between. Looked up from germline, CDR1 is MDHEN and CDR2 is SYDVKM. CDR3 size: 13 residues. CDR3 DNA: TGTGCCAGCGAGGAAGGAGGCACAGATACGCAGTATTTT. It codes for CASEEGGTDTQYF.

A few counts support this clone. This chain links TRBV2 with TRBJ1-1; D is undetermined. The CDR3 loop spans 14 amino acids. Trimming left V 4 bases short and J 4 bases short, with 13 bases between. CDR1 is SNHLY and CDR2 is FYNNEI in the germline V gene. CDR3 nucleotides: TGTGCCAGCAGTGTGACCCTCACGGCCACTGAAGCTTTCTTT. It specifies CASSVTLTATEAFF. Together with reference TRBV2 and TRBJ1-1, the CDR3 gives the full variable domain: EPEVTQTPSHQVTQMGQEVILRCVPISNHLYFYWYRQILGQKVEFLVSFYNNEISEKSEIFDDQFSVERPDGSNFTLKIRSTKLEDSAMYFCASSVTLTATEAFFGQGTRLTVV.

The J gene is TRBJ2-1, the V gene TRBV28; TRBD2 aligns across 9 bases. Germline V gene data show CDR1 as MDHEN and CDR2 as SYDVKM. The CDR3 extends over 16 amino acids. V trimming: 6 bases; J trimming: 5 bases; junction bases outside the gene matches: 11. CDR3 in amino acids: CASRLLAGGLNNEQFF. The DNA for the CDR3 is TGTGCCAGCAGGCTCCTCGCGGGAGGGCTTAACAATGAGCAGTTCTTC.

Comments on this clone: Different DNA sequences within this sample yield the same CDR3. V and J are TRBV7-9 and TRBJ1-1; D is ambiguous. CDR1 and CDR2 (germline): SEHNR, FQNEAQ (reference sequence). The CDR3 contains 14 residues. V was shortened by 1 base and J by 1 base, with 7 bases between the two germline ends. CDR3 in amino acids: CASSLEGPNTEAFF. CDR3 DNA: TGTGCCAGCAGCTTAGAGGGCCCGAACACTGAAGCTTTCTTT.

The chain employs TRBV29-1 and TRBJ2-7; D gene unclear. The V and J ends lost 5 bases and 3 bases respectively, with 14 bases between them. CDR3 length: 13 residues. Per the germline V gene, CDR1 is SQVTM and CDR2 is ANQGSEA. This CDR3 is CSVTPTNHYEQYF. In DNA form, the CDR3 reads TGCAGCGTTACCCCGACAAACCACTACGAGCAGTACTTC.